This T cell receptor (beta chain) stems from a study of patients and donors after allogeneic stem cell transplantation. This clonotype was found a few times. In TCRdb, the RT-PCR reads were re-called with MiXCR into one record per CDR3 protein. Among roughly 940,000 distinct CDR3 sequences, more than 15% were seen once, and the ten largest hold 5% to 7.5%. The trim removed 7 bases at V and 5 bases at J, leaving 14 bases unmatched. The CDR3 is made up of 17 amino acids. CDR1 MNHEY and CDR2 SMNVEV come from the germline V gene (reference sequence). The chain is built from TRBV27 and TRBJ2-5; TRBD2 matches 12 bases. The origin of this receptor is a human donor who was either an allogeneic HSCT recipient or a stem cell or donor lymphocyte infusion donor (not recorded which). It is not recorded whose cells these are; they may come from a transplant donor. What was sequenced was blood, either unsorted or a sorted T cell fraction (not recorded which). The CDR3 coding sequence is TGTGCCAGCACAGGGAGGGTGCTAGCGGGAGGGCCGGAGACCCAGTACTTC. It encodes CASTGRVLAGGPETQYF.